What follows describes a single T cell receptor beta chain. As yet, its antigen is unknown. These data come from a study of liver allograft versus peripheral blood T cells. The wider study: Within transplanted livers, the T cell receptor repertoires were examined and compared against the repertoires present in the peripheral blood of liver transplant recipients. Study outcomes and limitations: Within liver allografts, T cell receptor repertoires were reportedly different from those in peripheral blood.

This CDR3 is 14 amino acids long. Per the germline V gene, CDR1 is LNHDA and CDR2 is SQIVND (reference sequence). Between the trimmed V and J ends, which lost 2 bases and 4 bases, there was a span of 11 bases. MiXCR, applied by TCRdb to the reads, yields one record per CDR3 protein. The sample shows 5,000 to 6,500 distinct CDR3 sequences, approximately 15% of them seen only once. This clonotype was sampled from a human patient who had a liver transplant. Some T cells may trace back to the graft donor. This sequence joins TRBV19 and TRBJ1-1; a weak D match, TRBD1 (5 bases). The CDR3 coding sequence is TGTGCCAGTAGTATATTTGACAGATCCACTGAAGCTTTCTTT. Translation gives CASSIFDRSTEAFF.